This is a list of T cell receptor beta chains from one sample in a study of T cell repertoires in cytomegalovirus infection. TCRdb re-analysed the reads in MiXCR, keeping a single row per CDR3 protein. Of a few hundred thousand distinct CDR3 sequences in the sample, about a quarter are singletons; the top ten hold approximately 13%. Sequenced: PBMCs. The receptors here all came from a human donor in good health (CMV status not recorded). Some clones in this sample may be carry-over from other donors' samples. Each CDR3 is given with its conserved first and last residue. A D gene is named only where the DNA matches it firmly. Where a row states a size, it is once, few, many or the class of an expanded clone; other rows omit it.

size,D,V,J,DNA,CDR3
NA,NA,TRBV28,TRBJ1-1,TGTGCCAGCAGTCCATACAGGGAATTGAACACTGAAGCTTTCTTT,CASSPYRELNTEAFF
few,NA,TRBV7-8,TRBJ1-4,TGTGCCAGCAGCTTAGGGCAGGGAGTACGGGAAAAACTGTTTTTT,CASSLGQGVREKLFF
many,TRBD2,TRBV7-2,TRBJ2-3,TGTGCCAGCAGCCCTACTAGCGGGAGCGCAGATACGCAGTATTTT,CASSPTSGSADTQYF
NA,NA,TRBV6-6,TRBJ1-2,TGTGCCAGCAGTCCCGAGGAGTATTATGGCTACACCTTC,CASSPEEYYGYTF
NA,NA,TRBV19,TRBJ1-3,TGTGCCACCAGTAGCGTCGGGGGCTCTGGAAACACCATATATTTT,CATSSVGGSGNTIYF
NA,TRBD1,TRBV6-1,TRBJ2-7,TGTGCCAGCAGCGGACAGGGAAAAAACCACTACGAGCAGTACTTC,CASSGQGKNHYEQYF
few,NA,TRBV9,TRBJ2-2,TGTGCCAGCAGCGTAGAGGCAGGCCCTGGGCCCGGGGAGCTGTTTTTT,CASSVEAGPGPGELFF
few,TRBD2,TRBV29-1,TRBJ2-1,TGCAGCGTTCGGACTAGCGGGAGCCTCAATCACAATGAGCAGTTCTTC,CSVRTSGSLNHNEQFF
few,NA,TRBV7-9,TRBJ2-6,TGTGCCAGCAGCTCGCCAGGGACTGGGGCCAACGTCCTGACTTTC,CASSSPGTGANVLTF
few,NA,TRBV12-3/TRBV12-4,TRBJ1-4,TGTGCCAGCAGTTCCCGGCCCCCATCAGGGGAAAAACTGTTTTTT,CASSSRPPSGEKLFF
many,TRBD1,TRBV7-2,TRBJ1-1,TGTGCCAGCAGCTTTATGGGACAGGGGGAAGCTTTCTTT,CASSFMGQGEAFF
NA,TRBD1,TRBV20-1,TRBJ2-3,TGCAGTGCTCTAGATGGACAGGGTGGTTATGAGAGCACAGATACGCAGTATTTT,CSALDGQGGYESTDTQYF
few,NA,TRBV10-3,TRBJ2-7,TGTGCCATCAGTGAGGGGGTAGGGAGTGGATCCTACGAGCAGTACTTC,CAISEGVGSGSYEQYF
many,NA,TRBV7-2,TRBJ2-5,TGTGCCAGCAGCTTAGCGATCTCCAGCGGCCAAGAGACCCAGTACTTC,CASSLAISSGQETQYF
NA,TRBD2,TRBV6-2/TRBV6-3,TRBJ2-5,TGTGCCAGCAGACCACCCCCCTATCGGACTAGCGGGAGAGAGACCCAGTACTTC,CASRPPPYRTSGRETQYF
NA,NA,TRBV6-2/TRBV6-3,TRBJ1-5,TGTGCCAGCAGAAAAGACAGAAATCAGCCCCAGCATTTT,CASRKDRNQPQHF
many,TRBD2,TRBV7-2,TRBJ2-3,TGTGCCAGCAGCTCCAGCGGGAGGAGCGCCACAGATACGCAGTATTTT,CASSSSGRSATDTQYF
NA,TRBD2,TRBV19,TRBJ2-3,TGTGCCAGTAGTATTTACGCGCTAGCGGGAGGGATTAGCACAGATACGCAGTATTTT,CASSIYALAGGISTDTQYF
few,TRBD2,TRBV27,TRBJ2-3,TGTGCCAGCAGCCCCATTAGCGGGAGCCCCCCAGATACGCAGTATTTT,CASSPISGSPPDTQYF
NA,TRBD1,TRBV6-1,TRBJ1-5,TGTGCCAGCACTAGAACTGGACAGGGGGTGCAGCCCCAGCATTTT,CASTRTGQGVQPQHF
NA,TRBD2,TRBV20-1,TRBJ2-7,TGCAGTGCTAGTACTAGCGGGGGCTCCTACGAGCAGTACTTC,CSASTSGGSYEQYF
few,NA,TRBV28,TRBJ2-7,TGTGCCAGCAGTTTAAGGCAGGGGGTGTTGGGCGGGAGCTCCTACGAGCAGTACTTC,CASSLRQGVLGGSSYEQYF
many,NA,TRBV7-2,TRBJ2-7,TGTGCCAGCAGCTTAACGCAGGCCTACGAGCAGTACTTC,CASSLTQAYEQYF
NA,TRBD1,TRBV6-2/TRBV6-3,TRBJ1-2,TGTGCCAGCAGTTACCAAGGGACAGGGTCTAACTATGGCTACACCTTC,CASSYQGTGSNYGYTF
once,NA,TRBV28,TRBJ1-4,TGTGCCAGCAGTTCCTCGCAGGTGGGAGTGGGGGAAAAACTGTTTTTT,CASSSSQVGVGEKLFF
NA,NA,TRBV19,TRBJ1-5,TGTGCCACCTCCCCCACACAACTCCAGCCCCAGCATTTT,CATSPTQLQPQHF
few,TRBD2,TRBV28,TRBJ2-7,TGTGCCAGCAGTTCCCCCAGCGGGAGAGACCTCTACGAGCAGTACTTC,CASSSPSGRDLYEQYF
NA,TRBD2,TRBV9,TRBJ2-5,TGTGCCAGCAGCTCGGGACTAGCGGGAGGGCATCAGGAGACCCAGTACTTC,CASSSGLAGGHQETQYF
NA,NA,TRBV7-4,TRBJ2-5,TGTGCCAGCAGCCTCTGGACTAAACCCGAGACCCAGTACTTC,CASSLWTKPETQYF
many,TRBD1,TRBV7-2,TRBJ1-2,TGTGCCAGCAGCTTCCAACAGGGGTCATATGGCTACACCTTC,CASSFQQGSYGYTF
NA,TRBD1,TRBV6-5,TRBJ2-2,TGTGCCAGCAGTTACGGGACAGAAAGCGGGGAGCTGTTTTTT,CASSYGTESGELFF
NA,TRBD2,TRBV12-3/TRBV12-4,TRBJ2-1,TGTGCCAGCAGAAAACTAGCGGGAGCACAAAATTACAATGAGCAGTTCTTC,CASRKLAGAQNYNEQFF
many,TRBD2,TRBV6-5,TRBJ2-2,TGTGCCAGCAGTTACTCGCTTGGGCTAGCGGACCACCCTGGGGAGCTGTTTTTT,CASSYSLGLADHPGELFF
few,TRBD2,TRBV2,TRBJ2-7,TGTGCCAGCAATAGCGGGAACTCCTACGAGCAGTACTTC,CASNSGNSYEQYF
NA,NA,TRBV30,TRBJ1-4,TGTGCCTGGACCTCGGCGACAGGAACTAATGAAAAACTGTTTTTT,CAWTSATGTNEKLFF
NA,TRBD2,TRBV10-3,TRBJ2-1,TGTGCCATCAAACAGCGGGAGGGCTACAATGAGCAGTTCTTC,CAIKQREGYNEQFF